This entry lists 7 T cell receptor beta chains sequenced from one sample in a study of blood T cell repertoires in COVID-19. Clones were sequenced by immunoSEQ multiplex PCR, and TCRdb holds only the in-frame ones, with some missing. This sample carries 120,000 to 150,000 clones, approximately 82% of them seen once, and the ten largest clones take about 1.6%. Input material: peripheral blood. The receptors come from a human donor in a cohort sampled during active COVID-19.

V is TRBV19 and J is TRBJ2-7; 7 bases line up with TRBD2. CDR3 length: 15 amino acids. The ends lost 5 bases at V and 3 bases at J; junction bases unmatched: 10. The V gene's germline CDR1 is LNHDA and CDR2 SQIVND (reference sequence). The DNA of the CDR3 is TGTGCCAGTAGTTTTCAAGGGACTACCGACTACGAGCAGTACTTC. This encodes CASSFQGTTDYEQYF. Full variable domain (rest looked up from reference TRBV19 and TRBJ2-7): DGGITQSPKYLFRKEGQNVTLSCEQNLNHDAMYWYRQDPGQGLRLIYYSQIVNDFQKGDIAEGYSVSREKKESFPLTVTSAQKNPTAFYLCASSFQGTTDYEQYFGPGTRLTVT.

J is TRBJ2-5 and V is TRBV7-2; 7 bases map to TRBD2. The germline V gene encodes CDR1 SGHTA and CDR2 FQGNSA. CDR3 length: 16 residues. Losses at the gene ends were 3 bases for V and 4 bases for J; bases not matched to a gene: 11. CDR3: CASSLGGGAWGETQYF. CDR3 nucleotide sequence: TGTGCCAGCAGCTTGGGGGGAGGGGCCTGGGGAGAGACCCAGTACTTC.

This chain uses TRBV10-3 with TRBJ2-3, with 13 bases identical to TRBD2. Trimming at V came to 6 bases and at J to 4 bases, leaving 4 bases not matched to a gene. Germline values: CDR1 ENHRY, CDR2 SYGVKD. CDR3 length equals 15 residues. The CDR3 spells CAIRALAGGPDTQYF. The DNA of the CDR3 is TGTGCCATCAGAGCACTAGCGGGAGGGCCAGATACGCAGTATTTT.

The rearrangement uses TRBV7-9 and TRBJ1-5; D may be TRBD1 (6 bases). Germline CDR1 and CDR2: SEHNR and FQNEAQ (reference sequence). This CDR3 comprises 14 residues. Trimming shortened V by 4 bases and J by 4 bases, and 11 bases separated the two germline ends. The CDR3 reads CASSSAQGNQPQHF. CDR3 in DNA: TGTGCCAGCAGCTCAGCACAGGGTAATCAGCCCCAGCATTTT. The full variable domain, rest sourced from reference TRBV7-9 and TRBJ1-5, is DTGVSQNPRHKITKRGQNVTFRCDPISEHNRLYWYRQTLGQGPEFLTYFQNEAQLEKSRLLSDRFSAERPKGSFSTLEIQRTEQGDSAMYLCASSSAQGNQPQHFGDGTRLSIL.

The chain is built from TRBV6-4 and TRBJ2-3, with D perhaps matching TRBD2 (6 bases). Trimming pared 4 bases from V and 4 bases from J, leaving 9 bases between. The CDR3 is 13 residues long. Germline lookup yields CDR1 MRHNA and CDR2 SNTAGT. Written as DNA, the CDR3 is TGTGCCAGCAGTGTGACTAGTTCAGATACGCAGTATTTT. As protein: CASSVTSSDTQYF.

This sequence joins TRBV7-2 and TRBJ2-1; 8 nucleotides align to TRBD2. Germline trimming cut 3 bases from V and 6 bases from J; bases unmatched to any gene: 7. The CDR3 spans 15 residues. The germline gives CDR1 SGHTA, CDR2 FQGNSA. This CDR3 is CASSFKAGVANEQFF. The DNA of the CDR3 is TGTGCCAGCAGCTTCAAAGCGGGAGTGGCCAATGAGCAGTTCTTC.

This chain connects TRBV24-1 to TRBJ1-3, with TRBD1 identical over 8 bases. There are 14 residues in the CDR3. CDR1 and CDR2 from the germline V gene are KGHDR and SFDVKD. Losses at the gene ends were 4 bases for V and 2 bases for J; bases not matched to a gene: 0. CDR3 sequence reads: CATSETGAGNTIYF. The CDR3 nucleotides are TGTGCCACCAGTGAGACAGGGGCTGGAAACACCATATATTTT.